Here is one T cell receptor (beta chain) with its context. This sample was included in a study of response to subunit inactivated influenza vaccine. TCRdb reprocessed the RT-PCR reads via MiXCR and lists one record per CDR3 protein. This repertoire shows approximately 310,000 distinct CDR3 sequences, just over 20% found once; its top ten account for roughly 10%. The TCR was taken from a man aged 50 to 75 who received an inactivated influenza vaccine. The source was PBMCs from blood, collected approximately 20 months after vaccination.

CDR3 loop: CASSMTGSKDQPQHF. The CDR3, as DNA: TGTGCCAGTAGTATGACAGGGAGTAAGGATCAGCCCCAGCATTTT. The chain is built from TRBV19 and TRBJ1-5; 7 bases line up with TRBD1. The CDR3 is 15 residues long. Germline CDR1 reads LNHDA; CDR2 reads SQIVND (reference sequence). V trimming: 3 bases; J trimming: 5 bases; junction bases outside the gene matches: 7. Variable domain in full (rest from reference TRBV19 and TRBJ1-5): DGGITQSPKYLFRKEGQNVTLSCEQNLNHDAMYWYRQDPGQGLRLIYYSQIVNDFQKGDIAEGYSVSREKKESFPLTVTSAQKNPTAFYLCASSMTGSKDQPQHFGDGTRLSIL.